Each of the 20 T cell receptor beta chains below was sequenced from the same sample in a study of T-cell memory formation after mild COVID-19. From the 5' RACE reads, TCRdb called clonotypes with MiXCR, one entry per CDR3 protein. Of roughly 200,000 distinct CDR3 sequences in the sample, around 16% were seen once. Sequences were obtained from PBMCs or a T cell subset sorted from them (not recorded which). Receptors originate from an adult woman who had mild COVID-19 (a few samples of this study predate the infection). Cell type and time point are not known.

The table lists this clonotype with a few counts. The V and J genes are TRBV7-8 and TRBJ2-1, with TRBD1 as a possible D gene (5 bases). The CDR3 length is 16 residues. V lost 3 bases, J lost 6 bases, and 18 bases lay in between. Per the germline V gene, CDR1 is SGHVS and CDR2 is FQNEAQ. The CDR3 nucleotides read TGTGCCAGCAGCTTTCATTTGGGGCGCCTCGGCAATGAGCAGTTCTTC. Its translation: CASSFHLGRLGNEQFF.

The chain links TRBV21-1 to TRBJ1-5; the table's D call, TRBD1, has no DNA check behind it. TRBV21-1 is assigned pseudogene status. The CDR3 consists of 17 residues. The DNA of the CDR3 is TGTGCCAGCAGCAAAGGTTTAGGGACAGGGCTAGATCAGCCCCAGCATTTT. It encodes CASSKGLGTGLDQPQHF.

This clonotype has more than one count but fewer than ten. The J gene is TRBJ2-7, the V gene TRBV5-1, with D unresolved. Germline CDR1 and CDR2: SGHRS and YFSETQ. The CDR3 extends over 14 amino acids. Trimming took off 0 bases at V and 3 bases at J, with 10 bases between the two ends. The chain's CDR3 is CASSLAAVNYEQYF. The CDR3 DNA reads TGCGCCAGCAGCTTGGCGGCAGTAAACTACGAGCAGTACTTC.

The table lists this clonotype with a few counts. V is TRBV5-1 and J is TRBJ1-6; 9 bases map to TRBD1. The CDR3 runs 14 residues. V lost 1 base and J lost 9; bases outside the gene matches: 2. CDR1 SGHRS and CDR2 YFSETQ come from the germline V gene. Here the CDR3 DNA reads TGCGCCAGCAGCTTGAGACAGGGGGGTTCACCCCTCCACTTT. Protein sequence: CASSLRQGGSPLHF.

As regards this clonotype: Being one base from a much bigger clone, this may be a read error. The chain is built from TRBV6-6 and TRBJ2-7; 9 nucleotides match TRBD1. Per germline, CDR1 MNHNY and CDR2 SVGAGI (reference sequence). The CDR3 spans 14 residues. The CDR3 bases are TGTGACAGCAGTTGGGACAGGGCAGCGAGAGAGCAGTACTTC. This gives the protein CDSSWDRAAREQYF.

The V and J genes are TRBV6-5 and TRBJ1-5; no clear D. The germline V gene encodes CDR1 MNHEY and CDR2 SVGAGI. V dropped 6 bases and J dropped 3 bases, with 12 bases sitting between them. The CDR3 loop spans 14 amino acids. CDR3 amino acids: CASRHTGVNQPQHF. In nucleotides, the CDR3 is TGTGCCAGCAGGCACACCGGGGTCAATCAGCCCCAGCATTTT.

The gene calls are TRBV5-1 and TRBJ2-7, with unresolved D. V lost 0 bases and J lost 5, with 12 bases in between. The CDR3 totals 14 residues. Per the germline V gene, CDR1 is SGHRS and CDR2 is YFSETQ. The CDR3 nucleotides are TGCGCCAGCAGCTTGGCCTTGAAGCCGCACGAGCAGTACTTC. This encodes CASSLALKPHEQYF.

The gene calls are TRBV27 and TRBJ2-7, with 7 bases that match TRBD1. Germline V gene data show CDR1 as MNHEY and CDR2 as SMNVEV (reference sequence). The trim removed 2 bases at V and 1 base at J, leaving 20 bases unmatched. The CDR3 runs 20 residues. As DNA, the CDR3 is TGTGCCAGCAGTTTAATATCGATGGGCCCGGGACAGAGAAGGTCCTACGAGCAGTACTTC. This sequence encodes CASSLISMGPGQRRSYEQYF.

This sequence joins TRBV29-1 and TRBJ2-4, with 11 bases identical to TRBD2. Trimming removed 5 bases from V and 0 bases from J; junction bases left unmatched: 6. The CDR3 is 16 residues long. Looked up from germline, CDR1 is SQVTM and CDR2 is ANQGSEA. This chain's CDR3 is CSVSYGLAGAKNIQYF. In DNA, the CDR3 is TGCAGCGTTTCCTACGGACTAGCGGGAGCCAAAAACATTCAGTACTTC.

This clonotype was found a few times. The V gene is TRBV12-3 or TRBV12-4, the J gene TRBJ2-5, with TRBD2 matching 10 bases. V was clipped by 8 bases and J by 5 bases; unmatched bases: 11. This CDR3 is built from 15 residues. The CDR3 DNA sequence: TGTGCCAGCGGTCAGCGGGGGGGCCTGAGGGAGACCCAGTACTTC. Residues: CASGQRGGLRETQYF.

This chain uses TRBV3-1 with TRBJ2-3; tentatively, D is TRBD2 (5 bases). The ends were cut back, 1 base at V and 5 bases at J, with 10 bases in the middle. Germline loops: CDR1 LGHDT, CDR2 YNNKEL (reference sequence). The CDR3 has 14 amino acids. Here the CDR3 reads CASSQVARGDTQYF. CDR3 coding DNA: TGTGCCAGCAGCCAAGTCGCCCGGGGAGATACGCAGTATTTT.

This clonotype has only a few counts. This sequence joins TRBV7-9 and TRBJ2-5; a possible D gene is TRBD1 (6 bases). CDR3 length: 14 amino acids. V lost 2 bases, J lost 4 bases, and 11 bases lay in between. Germline V gene data show CDR1 as SEHNR and CDR2 as FQNEAQ (reference sequence). CDR3 amino acids: CASSLLGGPETQYF. The CDR3 region has the DNA TGTGCCAGCAGCTTATTAGGGGGACCAGAGACCCAGTACTTC.

The rearrangement joins TRBV30 to TRBJ1-4; perhaps TRBD1 as D (6 bases). The CDR3 loop spans 14 amino acids. V was cut by 4 bases and J by 8 bases, with 17 bases left in between. Germline V lookup: CDR1 GTSNPN, CDR2 SVGIG (reference sequence). CDR3 sequence: CAWNLQGRGEKLFF. As DNA, the CDR3 is TGTGCCTGGAATTTACAGGGCCGGGGAGAAAAACTGTTTTTT.

This clonotype has more than one count but fewer than ten. The chain couples TRBV7-2 to TRBJ2-1; 15 bases agree with TRBD2. Germline lookup yields CDR1 SGHTA and CDR2 FQGNSA. The CDR3 totals 17 residues. Germline trimming cut 5 bases from V and 9 bases from J; bases unmatched to any gene: 11. The CDR3 coding sequence is TGTGCCAGCAGCCCAGCGTTGGGGACTAGCGGGGGGAGTGAGCAGTTCTTC. It codes for CASSPALGTSGGSEQFF. Variable domain in full (rest from reference TRBV7-2 and TRBJ2-1): GAGVSQSPSNKVTEKGKDVELRCDPISGHTALYWYRQSLGQGLEFLIYFQGNSAPDKSGLPSDRFSAERTGGSVSTLTIQRTQQEDSAVYLCASSPALGTSGGSEQFFGPGTRLTVL.

V usage is TRBV4-1 and J usage is TRBJ2-5; 10 nucleotides align to TRBD2. The CDR3 contains 15 residues. Germline loops: CDR1 MGHRA, CDR2 YSYEKL. With V trimmed by 0 bases and J by 5 bases, 3 bases remained unmatched. The CDR3 bases are TGCGCCAGCAGCCAAGATGGGACTAGCGTTGAGACCCAGTACTTC. Protein product: CASSQDGTSVETQYF.

In DNA form, the CDR3 reads TGTGCCAGCAATTCCGGCGGGGACAGTAGGTACGAGCAGTACTTC. It yields the protein CASNSGGDSRYEQYF. The chain uses TRBV6-6 and TRBJ2-7; D might be TRBD1 (7 bases). V gave up 7 bases and J gave up 4 bases, with 20 bases separating them. This CDR3 is 15 amino acids long. CDR1 and CDR2 (germline): MNHNY, SVGAGI (reference sequence).

This clonotype was seen more than once but under ten times. The chain employs TRBV29-1 and TRBJ1-2, with D perhaps matching TRBD1 (6 bases). V was cut by 0 bases and J by 7 bases, with 15 bases left in between. This CDR3 has 14 amino acids. CDR1 and CDR2 from the germline V gene are SQVTM and ANQGSEA. CDR3 sequence reads: CSVEEVRGGGGYTF. DNA of the CDR3: TGCAGCGTTGAAGAGGTCAGGGGAGGGGGTGGCTACACCTTC.

This clonotype was seen a few times. The chain has TRBV7-6 and TRBJ2-1; 11 nucleotides match TRBD2. V lost 5 bases to trimming and J lost 4 bases; unmatched junction nucleotides: 4. The CDR3 covers 15 residues. The germline V gene has CDR1 SGHVS and CDR2 FNYEAQ. CDR3 nucleotide sequence: TGTGCCAGCAGCCGTAGCGGGAGGGGGTACAATGAGCAGTTCTTC. As protein: CASSRSGRGYNEQFF.

This chain joins TRBV7-2 and TRBJ2-2; no firm D call. The germline V gene has CDR1 SGHTA and CDR2 FQGNSA. The CDR3 contains 15 residues. Deletions cut 0 bases from V and 4 bases from J, with 9 bases between. The CDR3 bases are TGTGCCAGCAGCTTAGCGAGGAGAGGCACCGGGGAGCTGTTTTTT. This sequence encodes CASSLARRGTGELFF.

There are a few counts of this clonotype. The chain joins TRBV10-3 to TRBJ2-2, with 14 bases lining up with TRBD2. The CDR3 has 19 amino acids. Trimming at V came to 6 bases and at J to 4 bases, leaving 13 bases not matched to a gene. The germline gives CDR1 ENHRY, CDR2 SYGVKD. Here the CDR3 DNA reads TGTGCCATCAGCGGACCCGGACTAGCGGGAGGTCCCTTCACCGGGGAGCTGTTTTTT. Protein product: CAISGPGLAGGPFTGELFF.